This T cell receptor (beta chain) was recorded in a study of cytomegalovirus exposure and HLA in healthy donors. Study-wide points: Cytomegalovirus status was reportedly diagnosed by the classifier with high sensitivity and specificity. Presence/absence comparisons presumed near-even sequencing depth among donors. Later analysis reportedly placed an Asian-associated ancestry cluster below the approximately 700-donor mean in N-insertions.

Germline CDR1 is SGHRS and CDR2 is YFSETQ. This CDR3 spans 17 amino acids. The ends lost 3 bases at V and 3 bases at J; junction bases unmatched: 9. In regard to this clone: Its antigen is as yet unknown.

Use of 60 Vbeta and 13 Jbeta primers characterized the PCR. TCRdb keeps only in-frame clones here, not all; method: immunoSEQ multiplex PCR. This sample has about 92,000 clones, with approximately 81% found just once. The clonotype originates from a girl aged 2 to 9 in good health and CMV-seropositive. This sequence joins TRBV5-1 and TRBJ1-3; 10 nucleotides align to TRBD1. Sample: PBMCs. CDR3 region: CASSSLAGTGVGNTIYF. The DNA for the CDR3 is TGCGCCAGCAGCTCGCTGGCGGGGACAGGGGTTGGAAACACCATATATTTT.